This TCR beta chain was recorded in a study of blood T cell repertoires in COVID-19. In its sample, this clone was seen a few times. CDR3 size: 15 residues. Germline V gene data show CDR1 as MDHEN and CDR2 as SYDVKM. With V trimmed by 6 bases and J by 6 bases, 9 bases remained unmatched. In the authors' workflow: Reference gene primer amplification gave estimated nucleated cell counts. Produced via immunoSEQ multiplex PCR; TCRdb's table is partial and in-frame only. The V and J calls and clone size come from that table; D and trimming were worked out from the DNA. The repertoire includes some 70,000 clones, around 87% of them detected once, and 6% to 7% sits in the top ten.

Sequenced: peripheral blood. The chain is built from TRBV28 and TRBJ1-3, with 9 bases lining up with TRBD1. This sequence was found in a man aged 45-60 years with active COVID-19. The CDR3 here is CASSPGGTGINTIYF. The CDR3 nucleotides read TGTGCCAGCAGCCCCGGTGGGACAGGGATAAACACCATATATTTT. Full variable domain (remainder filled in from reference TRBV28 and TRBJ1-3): DVKVTQSSRYLVKRTGEKVFLECVQDMDHENMFWYRQDPGLGLRLIYFSYDVKMKEKGDIPEGYSVSREKKERFSLILESASTNQTSMYLCASSPGGTGINTIYFGEGSWLTVV.